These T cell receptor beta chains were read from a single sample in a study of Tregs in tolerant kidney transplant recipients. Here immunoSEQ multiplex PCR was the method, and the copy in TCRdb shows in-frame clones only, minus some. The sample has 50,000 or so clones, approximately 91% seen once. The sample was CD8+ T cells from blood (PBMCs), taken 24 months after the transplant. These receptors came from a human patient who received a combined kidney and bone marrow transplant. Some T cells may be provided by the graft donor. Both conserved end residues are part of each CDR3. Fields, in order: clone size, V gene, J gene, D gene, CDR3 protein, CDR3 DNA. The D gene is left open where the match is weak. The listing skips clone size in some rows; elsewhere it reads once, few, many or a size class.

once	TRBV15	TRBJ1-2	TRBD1	CATSRDRGLGYGYTF	TGTGCCACCAGCAGGGACAGGGGGCTAGGATATGGCTACACCTTC
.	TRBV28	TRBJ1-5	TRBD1	CASSYRGGFQPQHF	TGTGCCAGCAGTTACAGGGGTGGGTTTCAGCCCCAGCATTTT
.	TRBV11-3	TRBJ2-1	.	CASSLGSRQAIWDEQFF	TGTGCCAGCAGCTTAGGGTCCCGACAGGCCATCTGGGATGAGCAGTTCTTC
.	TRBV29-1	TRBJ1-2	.	CSVGPKPGQFYGYTF	TGCAGCGTTGGACCCAAACCGGGACAATTTTATGGCTACACCTTC
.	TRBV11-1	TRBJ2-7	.	CASSSNTGPYEQYF	TGTGCCAGCAGCTCAAATACGGGTCCCTACGAGCAGTACTTC
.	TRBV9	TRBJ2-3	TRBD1	CASSGSGGVTDTQYF	TGTGCCAGCAGCGGGTCAGGGGGTGTCACAGATACGCAGTATTTT
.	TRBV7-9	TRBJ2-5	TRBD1	CASSLAQGTGVEQYF	TGTGCCAGCAGCTTAGCGCAGGGGACAGGCGTTGAGCAGTACTTC
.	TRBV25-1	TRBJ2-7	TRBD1	CASSEWRTGSSYEQYF	TGTGCCAGCAGTGAATGGAGGACAGGGAGCTCCTACGAGCAGTACTTC
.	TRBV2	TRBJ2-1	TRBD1	CASTAGGLHEQFF	TGTGCCAGCACCGCAGGGGGTTTGCATGAGCAGTTCTTC
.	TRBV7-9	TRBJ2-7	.	CASSPVPSYEQYF	TGTGCCAGCAGCCCGGTCCCGTCCTACGAGCAGTACTTC
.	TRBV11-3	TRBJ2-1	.	CASSPRLVNEQFF	TGTGCCAGCAGCCCCAGACTCGTTAATGAGCAGTTCTTC
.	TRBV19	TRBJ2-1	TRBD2	CASSETSGGYNEQFF	TGTGCCAGTAGTGAGACTAGCGGGGGGTACAATGAGCAGTTCTTC
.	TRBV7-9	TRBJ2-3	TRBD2	CASSQPGLATDTQYF	TGTGCCAGCAGCCAACCGGGACTAGCAACAGATACGCAGTATTTT
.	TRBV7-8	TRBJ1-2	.	CASSLGPGYGYTF	TGTGCCAGCAGCTTAGGGCCAGGGTATGGCTACACCTTC